Given below is one T cell receptor beta chain in context. The antigen is unknown. The table came from immunoSEQ multiplex PCR; TCRdb's copy has only in-frame clones and leaves some out. Among under 150,000 clones listed, about nine tenths were seen once. Pooled samples include second doses given at about 4 or 12 weeks. The data belong to a study of T cell responses to AZD1222 COVID-19 vaccine. Study-wide results and caveats: Dominant CD4 TCR responses targeted spike regions 160-218 and 743-854.

The CDR3 extends over 13 amino acids. Germline assignment: CDR1 SGHAT and CDR2 FQNNGV. V lost 0 bases and J 3 bases, leaving 6 bases between the germline ends. Sequences were derived from peripheral blood, sampled 28 days after the second AZD1222 dose. J is TRBJ2-7 and V is TRBV11-2; D ambiguous. The clonotype was recovered from an adult who received the AZD1222 COVID-19 vaccine. CDR3 region: CASSLDSVYEQYF. The DNA for the CDR3 is TGTGCCAGCAGCTTAGATTCAGTCTACGAGCAGTACTTC.